Listed here are 18 T cell receptor beta chains from one sample, sequenced in a study of metastatic and nonmetastatic thyroid tumors. Thyroid surgery had not been preceded by any treatment in any patient. TCRdb re-analyzed the PCR reads through MiXCR. The data contain approximately 50,000 clones, about 4.3% of them singletons. Sequencing input: blood. Receptor source: a female donor with papillary thyroid cancer or a benign thyroid nodule (not recorded which). Some clones in this sample may be carry-over from other donors' samples.

The chain combines TRBV30 with TRBJ1-5; D possibly corresponds to TRBD1 (5 bases). In germline, CDR1 is GTSNPN, CDR2 SVGIG (reference sequence). Trimming pared 5 bases from V and 2 bases from J, leaving 10 bases between. The CDR3 runs 13 residues. The CDR3, as DNA: TGTGCCTGGGGGGGATCGGGCAATCAGCCCCAGCATTTT. Residues: CAWGGSGNQPQHF.

This clone was seen repeatedly, ten times or more. This chain uses TRBV12-3 or TRBV12-4 with TRBJ2-1, with 9 bases aligning to TRBD1. J lost 1 base, V lost 6 bases, and 4 bases had no gene match. There are 15 residues in the CDR3. CDR3 sequence (DNA): TGTGCCAGCAGGAGGACAGGGGTGTCCTACAATGAGCAGTTCTTC. Translated: CASRRTGVSYNEQFF.

This clone was counted ten times or more. This chain links TRBV18 with TRBJ2-7, with D unresolved. CDR3 length equals 13 residues. Per the germline V gene, CDR1 is KGHSH and CDR2 is LQKENI. V shed 1 base and J shed 3 bases, with 7 bases lying between them. The CDR3 nucleotides are TGTGCCAGCTCACCACAGGAGATCTACGAGCAGTACTTC. Amino acid sequence: CASSPQEIYEQYF. Filled out from reference TRBV18 and TRBJ2-7, the complete variable domain reads NAGVMQNPRHLVRRRGQEARLRCSPMKGHSHVYWYRQLPEEGLKFMVYLQKENIIDESGMPKERFSAEFPKEGPSILRIQQVVRGDSAAYFCASSPQEIYEQYFGPGTRLTVT.

This clone was seen a few times. The chain employs TRBV2 and TRBJ2-7, with unresolved D. The CDR3 runs 13 residues. Trimming pared 6 bases from V and 11 bases from J, leaving 20 bases between. The V gene's germline CDR1 is SNHLY and CDR2 FYNNEI. CDR3 amino acids: CASSDTSSRMKYF. For the CDR3, the DNA is TGTGCCAGCAGCGACACCTCCTCCCGGATGAAGTACTTC.

The chain carries TRBV11-2 and TRBJ2-7; D assignment may be TRBD1 or TRBD2 (5 bases each). V lost 5 bases and J lost 5, with 16 bases in between. Germline values: CDR1 SGHAT, CDR2 FQNNGV. The CDR3 covers 14 residues. DNA of the CDR3: TGTGCCAGCAGCCCCGGGACCGATATCAACGAGCAGTACTTC. Its translation: CASSPGTDINEQYF.

On this clone itself: Relative to the germline gene, one junction end is altered; a read error may explain this. The V gene is TRBV5-1, the J gene TRBJ1-2, with TRBD1 matching 8 bases. Germline loops: CDR1 SGHRS, CDR2 YFSETQ. The CDR3 has 16 amino acids. In DNA, the CDR3 is TGCGCCAGCAGCTGGTCGGTCCTGGGCAGGGGGCATGGCTATACCTTC. Amino acids: CASSWSVLGRGHGYTF.

The chain carries TRBV12-3 or TRBV12-4 and TRBJ2-5; 11 bases match TRBD2. The J segment lost 0 bases and the V segment lost 5 bases, leaving 11 bases of the junction unmatched. The CDR3 totals 18 residues. The CDR3: CASSASRLAGRYQETQYF. In DNA form, the CDR3 reads TGTGCCAGCAGTGCCTCCCGACTAGCGGGGAGGTACCAAGAGACCCAGTACTTC.

The rearrangement links TRBV28 to TRBJ1-1; D unclear. The CDR3 totals 14 residues. Germline CDR1 and CDR2: MDHEN and SYDVKM. V was shortened by 4 bases and J by 5 bases, with 14 bases between the two germline ends. The CDR3 is CASSSGWRRTEAFF. CDR3 coding DNA: TGTGCCAGCAGTTCCGGGTGGAGGCGTACTGAAGCTTTCTTT.

This clone was detected only a few times. The V gene is TRBV6-5, the J gene TRBJ2-7; D possibly corresponds to TRBD1 (8 bases). The CDR3 is 15 residues long. CDR1 MNHEY and CDR2 SVGAGI come from the germline V gene. The V and J ends lost 6 bases and 3 bases respectively, with 18 bases between them. CDR3 in DNA: TGTGCCAGCAGCTACCACAGGGGGGGTTACTACGAGCAGTACTTC. This gives the protein CASSYHRGGYYEQYF.

V and J are TRBV15 and TRBJ2-5; D may be TRBD2 (6 bases). The germline V and J ends were trimmed by 0 bases and 5 bases, with 16 bases remaining between them. This CDR3 contains 16 residues. From germline, CDR1 is LNHNV and CDR2 YYDKDF (reference sequence). The CDR3 nucleotides are TGTGCCACCAGCAGAGATTGGGGGGTGGCTGGCGAGACCCAGTACTTC. This translates into CATSRDWGVAGETQYF. The whole variable domain, filled in from reference TRBV15 and TRBJ2-5, reads DAMVIQNPRYQVTQFGKPVTLSCSQTLNHNVMYWYQQKSSQAPKLLFHYYDKDFNNEADTPDNFQSRRPNTSFCFLDIRSPGLGDTAMYLCATSRDWGVAGETQYFGPGTRLLVL.

This clone occurred a few times. The chain employs TRBV11-1 and TRBJ2-7, with D uncertain. CDR1 SGHAT and CDR2 FQDESV come from the germline V gene (reference sequence). Trimming pared 5 bases from V and 1 base from J, leaving 12 bases between. The CDR3 runs 14 residues. For the CDR3, the DNA is TGTGCCAGCAGCGAGAGAGTAGGATCCTACGAGCAGTACTTC. Amino acids: CASSERVGSYEQYF.

The rearrangement uses TRBV28 and TRBJ1-2, with D hard to call. Germline CDR1 MDHEN, CDR2 SYDVKM. The V end was cut by 5 bases, the J end by 4 bases, with 20 bases between. The CDR3 has 16 amino acids. The CDR3 protein is CASSLESTVWSYGYTF. The DNA for the CDR3 is TGTGCCAGCAGTCTCGAATCGACCGTATGGAGCTATGGCTACACCTTC.

The CDR3 region is CASSLSGLLSEKQYF. In DNA, the CDR3 is TGTGCCAGCAGCTTATCCGGTCTTCTTAGCGAGAAGCAGTACTTC. V usage is TRBV11-2 and J usage is TRBJ2-7, with D perhaps TRBD2 (5 bases). The CDR3 is 15 amino acids. The germline gives CDR1 SGHAT, CDR2 FQNNGV. The V gene lost 2 bases and the J gene lost 8 bases, with 19 bases spanning the gap.

The sample holds many counts of this clone. V gene TRBV3-1 combines with J gene TRBJ2-2; D gene unclear. The CDR3 spans 14 residues. V shed 8 bases and J shed 0 bases, with 10 bases lying between them. Germline assignment: CDR1 LGHDT and CDR2 YNNKEL (reference sequence). The CDR3: CASGGRPNTGELFF. The CDR3 coding sequence is TGTGCCAGCGGCGGAAGACCGAACACCGGGGAGCTGTTTTTT.

This clone showed up many times. The chain has TRBV4-2 and TRBJ2-7; 9 bases are shared with TRBD1. The CDR3 covers 15 residues. The germline CDR1 and CDR2 sequences are LGHNA and YNFKEQ. The trim removed 0 bases at V and 3 bases at J, leaving 3 bases unmatched. Here the CDR3 DNA reads TGTGCCAGCAGCCAAGATACAGGGGGCCGCTACGAGCAGTACTTC. It codes for CASSQDTGGRYEQYF.

This clone showed up many times. The V gene is TRBV5-1, the J gene TRBJ2-1; D is perhaps TRBD2 (5 bases). V lost 4 bases and J lost 7, with 12 bases in between. Germline V gives CDR1 SGHRS, CDR2 YFSETQ. CDR3 length: 13 amino acids. CDR3 amino acids: CASSLNRENEQFF. The CDR3 coding sequence is TGCGCCAGCAGCCTAAATAGGGAGAATGAGCAGTTCTTC.

CDR3 sequence (DNA): TGTGCCAGCAGTAGAAGTTTGACAGGGGAGATTGGCTACACCTTC. Amino acids: CASSRSLTGEIGYTF. The rearrangement uses TRBV6-2 or TRBV6-3 and TRBJ1-2; 8 bases align to TRBD1. The CDR3 is 15 amino acids. With 5 bases clipped from V and 7 bases from J, the junction kept 12 bases outside the gene matches. Germline V gene sequence: CDR1 MNHEY, CDR2 SVGEGT.

The chain links TRBV6-2 or TRBV6-3 to TRBJ1-2, with 7 positions matching TRBD1. V lost 8 bases to trimming and J lost 4 bases; unmatched junction nucleotides: 4. The CDR3 runs to 12 residues. The germline V gene encodes CDR1 MNHEY and CDR2 SVGEGT. As DNA, the CDR3 is TGTGCCAGCGGGGACAGTTTCTATGGCTACACCTTC. It encodes CASGDSFYGYTF.